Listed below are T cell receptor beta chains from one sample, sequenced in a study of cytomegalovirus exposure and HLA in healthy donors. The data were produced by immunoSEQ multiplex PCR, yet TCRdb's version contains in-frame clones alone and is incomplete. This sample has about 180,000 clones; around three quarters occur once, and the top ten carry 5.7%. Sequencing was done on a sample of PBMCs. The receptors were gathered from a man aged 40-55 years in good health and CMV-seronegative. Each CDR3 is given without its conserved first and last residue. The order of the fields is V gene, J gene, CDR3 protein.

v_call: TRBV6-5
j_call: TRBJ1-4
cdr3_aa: ASSYRRGTTNEKLF

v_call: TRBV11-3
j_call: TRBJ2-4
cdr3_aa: ASSFSGTGVKNIQY

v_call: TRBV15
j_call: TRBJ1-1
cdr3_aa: ATSRDQFEAF

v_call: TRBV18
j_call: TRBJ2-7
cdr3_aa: ASSAFSYSGDSYEQY

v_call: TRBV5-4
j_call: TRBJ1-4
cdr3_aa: ASSSGTNEKLF

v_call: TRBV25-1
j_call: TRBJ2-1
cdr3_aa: ASSETGAYNEQF

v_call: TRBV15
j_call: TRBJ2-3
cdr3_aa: ATSRDVGGGRDTQY

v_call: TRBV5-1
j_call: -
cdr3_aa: ASSLGQGFPYNEQY

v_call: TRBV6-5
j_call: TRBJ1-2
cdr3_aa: ASMTANYGYT

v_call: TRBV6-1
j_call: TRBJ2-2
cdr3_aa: ASSFETGNTGELF

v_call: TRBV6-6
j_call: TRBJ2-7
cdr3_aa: ASSRDRGGKSYEQY

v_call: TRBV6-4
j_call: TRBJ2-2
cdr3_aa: ASSYTSGTNTGELF

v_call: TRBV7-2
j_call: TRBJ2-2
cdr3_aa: ASSLDGAGGTGELF

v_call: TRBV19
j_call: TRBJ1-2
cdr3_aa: ASGSGDSQNYGYT

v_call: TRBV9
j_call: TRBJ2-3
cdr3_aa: ASRGRGADTQY

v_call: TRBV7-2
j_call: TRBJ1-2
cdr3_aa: ASSKAGTGKSNGYT

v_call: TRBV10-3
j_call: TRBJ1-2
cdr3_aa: AISDSPGAAYGYT

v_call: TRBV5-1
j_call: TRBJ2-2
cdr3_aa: ASSLETDTGELF

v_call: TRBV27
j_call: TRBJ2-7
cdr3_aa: ASKAGGQGADYYEQY

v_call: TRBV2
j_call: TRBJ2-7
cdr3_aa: ASSRSGSRYEQY

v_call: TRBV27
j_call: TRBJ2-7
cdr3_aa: ASSFHRDSYEQY

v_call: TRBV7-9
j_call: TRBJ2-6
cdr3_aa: ASSLVSAGANVLT

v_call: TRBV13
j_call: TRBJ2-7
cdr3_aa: ASSFYGGQVGEQY

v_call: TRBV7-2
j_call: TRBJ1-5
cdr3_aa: ASARQDNQPQH

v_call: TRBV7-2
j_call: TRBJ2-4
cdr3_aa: ASSFRGAKNIQY

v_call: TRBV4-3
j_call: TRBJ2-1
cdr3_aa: ASSQRGGTFSYNEQF